This entry is about one TCR beta chain. Libraries were prepared by immunoSEQ multiplex PCR; TCRdb keeps only in-frame clonotypes and omits some of them. Here the sample spans approximately 2,000,000 clones, approximately 92% being singletons. These data originate in a study of shared clonotypes between healthy human individuals. Selected positively for CCR7 and CD45RO-negative, naive CD8 cells excluded terminally differentiated effector memory CD45RA+ cells. Germline CDR1 reads MGHDK; CDR2 reads SYGVNS. The CDR3 runs 15 residues. V was shortened by 6 bases and J by 2 bases, with 16 bases between the two germline ends.

Input material: naive CD8+ T cells from PBMCs. The V call is TRBV25-1, the J call TRBJ2-5; maybe TRBD2 (5 bases). This clonotype originated in a man in his late teens or twenties in good health. Some clones in this sample may be carry-over from other donors' samples. The DNA for the CDR3 is TGTGCCAGCAGGTCCGGGCGGGTCCTTCAAGAGACCCAGTACTTC. Translating gives CASRSGRVLQETQYF. Full variable domain (outside the CDR3, taken from reference TRBV25-1 and TRBJ2-5): EADIYQTPRYLVIGTGKKITLECSQTMGHDKMYWYQQDPGMELHLIHYSYGVNSTEKGDLSSESTVSRIRTEHFPLTLESARPSHTSQYLCASRSGRVLQETQYFGPGTRLLVL.